Each of the 10 T cell receptor beta chains below was sequenced from the same sample in a study of molecular identifiers for immune sequencing clone quantification. Via MiXCR, TCRdb re-called the PCR reads, giving one row per CDR3 protein. The sample lists about half a million distinct CDR3 sequences, about a fifth occurring once. Material for sequencing was naive CD8+ T cells from blood, with Jurkat cell RNA spiked in. Subset of the sample: FACS-sorted CD8+CD4-CCR7+CD45RA+ naive T cells. The receptors come from a human donor in good health. Some libraries in this study had Jurkat cell RNA spiked in.

The chain is built from TRBV9 and TRBJ2-1, with 12 bases that match TRBD2. Germline CDR1 SGDLS, CDR2 YYNGEE. The CDR3 covers 16 residues. The J segment lost 0 bases and the V segment lost 3 bases, leaving 1 base of the junction unmatched. CDR3 in amino acids: CASSALAGGSYNEQFF. CDR3 nucleotides: TGTGCCAGCAGCGCACTAGCGGGGGGCTCCTACAATGAGCAGTTCTTC.

The chain has TRBV30 and TRBJ1-6; 9 bases are a match to TRBD1. Germline CDR1 and CDR2: GTSNPN and SVGIG (reference sequence). With 0 bases clipped from V and 6 bases from J, the junction kept 0 bases outside the gene matches. The CDR3 totals 14 residues. CDR3: CAWSVGQGNSPLHF. The CDR3 DNA is TGTGCCTGGAGTGTGGGACAGGGTAATTCACCCCTCCACTTT.

This clonotype was seen many times. The chain has TRBV27 and TRBJ2-3; 8 bases agree with TRBD2. This CDR3 has 16 residues. The germline V gene encodes CDR1 MNHEY and CDR2 SMNVEV (reference sequence). Germline trimming cut 0 bases from V and 4 bases from J; bases unmatched to any gene: 6. In DNA, the CDR3 is TGTGCCAGCAGTTTATCGGCCAGCGGGAGCGCAGATACGCAGTATTTT. Amino acids: CASSLSASGSADTQYF.

This clonotype has a count of ten or more. V usage is TRBV27 and J usage is TRBJ2-3; 10 nucleotides match TRBD2. The CDR3 length is 17 residues. The ends lost 0 bases at V and 1 base at J; junction bases unmatched: 4. The germline V gene has CDR1 MNHEY and CDR2 SMNVEV (reference sequence). CDR3 in DNA: TGTGCCAGCAGTTTATCGCCCCTAGCGGGGGGCACAGATACGCAGTATTTT. Encoded protein: CASSLSPLAGGTDTQYF.

The J gene is TRBJ2-1, the V gene TRBV6-5, with a weak D call TRBD2 (7 bases). The V gene lost 6 bases and the J gene lost 7 bases, with 25 bases spanning the gap. CDR3 size: 17 residues. The germline CDR1 and CDR2 sequences are MNHEY and SVGAGI. The CDR3 DNA is TGTGCCAGCAGCTCAAACGTGGGGGGGGCCACGGGGAATGAGCAGTTCTTC. Protein sequence: CASSSNVGGATGNEQFF.

This clonotype was seen only a few times. One end of the junction does not line up with germline, which may come from a read error. The V call is TRBV11-3, the J call TRBJ2-7; 9 nucleotides line up with TRBD1. The germline gives CDR1 SGHNT, CDR2 YENEEA. The CDR3 has 15 residues. In nucleotides, the CDR3 is TGTGCCGGCAGCTGGGGACAGGGCGGTCCCTACGAGCAGTACTTC. It yields the protein CAGSWGQGGPYEQYF. Drawing the rest from reference TRBV11-3 and TRBJ2-7, the complete variable domain is EAGVVQSPRYKIIEKKQPVAFWCNPISGHNTLYWYLQNLGQGPELLIRYENEEAVDDSQLPKDRFSAERLKGVDSTLKIQPAELGDSAVYLCAGSWGQGGPYEQYFGPGTRLTVT.

This clonotype came up many times. The chain recombines TRBV7-8 with TRBJ2-2; 8 bases map to TRBD1. V lost 1 base to trimming and J lost 5 bases; unmatched junction nucleotides: 9. The CDR3 covers 17 residues. Germline V gene lookup returns CDR1 SGHVS and CDR2 FQNEAQ. The CDR3 reads CASSLVRQGPLTGELFF. The CDR3 region has the DNA TGTGCCAGCAGCTTAGTCCGACAGGGGCCTTTGACCGGGGAGCTGTTTTTT. Full variable domain (missing parts from reference TRBV7-8 and TRBJ2-2): GAGVSQSPRYKVAKRGQDVALRCDPISGHVSLFWYQQALGQGPEFLTYFQNEAQLDKSGLPSDRFFAERPEGSVSTLKIQRTQQEDSAVYLCASSLVRQGPLTGELFFGEGSRLTVL.

Concerning this clonotype itself: This may arise from a read error, as a much more abundant clone is one base away. The V gene is TRBV6-5, the J gene TRBJ1-1; no clear D. V was clipped by 3 bases and J by 3 bases, with 11 bases between them. CDR1 MNHEY and CDR2 SVGAGI come from the germline V gene. This CDR3 spans 14 amino acids. The CDR3 loop is CASSYSSMDTEAFF. In DNA, the CDR3 is TGTGCCAGCAGTTATTCGTCCATGGACACTGAAGCTTTCTTT.

The chain couples TRBV5-5 to TRBJ2-7; the match to TRBD2 covers 9 bases. The CDR3 length is 15 residues. Per germline, CDR1 SGHKS and CDR2 YYEKEE (reference sequence). V shed 5 bases, J shed 4 bases, and the junction held 10 bases outside the gene matches. Here the CDR3 DNA reads TGTGCCAGCAGTCCGCCAAGCGGGGGGACGTACGAGCAGTACTTC. It encodes CASSPPSGGTYEQYF.

Of note for this clonotype: This sequence may be a read error, since a much larger clone differs from it by one base. This sequence joins TRBV7-2 and TRBJ1-3; D call uncertain. Germline CDR1 is SGHTA and CDR2 is FQGNSA. This CDR3 has 15 residues. CDR3 in amino acids: CASSPQYDDGNTMYF. CDR3 in DNA: TGTGCCAGCAGCCCACAGTATGATGATGGAAACACCATGTATTTT.